This T cell receptor (beta chain) appears in the sequencing data of a study of cytomegalovirus exposure and HLA in healthy donors. For this clone: Antigen: not known.

Study-wide results and limits: A later analysis reportedly identified an Asian-associated ancestry cluster as carrying fewer N-insertions than the approximately 670-donor mean.

The V gene's germline CDR1 is SGHVS and CDR2 FQNEAQ. Trimming took 0 bases from V and 6 from J, leaving 8 bases between them. The CDR3 spans 13 residues. The PCR was carried out with 60 Vbeta primers and 13 Jbeta primers. Clones were sequenced by immunoSEQ multiplex PCR, and TCRdb holds only the in-frame ones, with some missing. This sample has about 280,000 clones, with around nine tenths found just once. Sequenced sample: PBMCs. This TCR was recovered from a young woman in good health and CMV-seronegative. V gene TRBV7-8 combines with J gene TRBJ1-1; D might be TRBD1 (5 bases). In DNA, the CDR3 is TGTGCCAGCAGCTTAGCAGGGGTCCCTGAAGCTTTCTTT. It yields the protein CASSLAGVPEAFF.